Listed here are 6 T cell receptor beta chains from one sample, sequenced in a study of T cells in Graves' hyperthyroidism and ophthalmopathy. Template material for amplifying TCR beta CDR3 regions consisted of RNA transcripts. The HTBI set primed first-round TCR CDR3 RT-PCR. TCRdb itself ran the multiplex PCR reads through MiXCR, one entry per CDR3 protein. The sample comprises approximately 590,000 distinct CDR3 sequences, about 15% of which are singletons, and about 7% rests with the top ten. Material for sequencing was blood. These receptor sequences come from a woman aged 30 to 39 with Graves' hyperthyroidism.

The rearrangement joins TRBV5-1 to TRBJ1-2; perhaps TRBD1 as D (5 bases). CDR1 and CDR2 from the germline V gene are SGHRS and YFSETQ. The length of the CDR3 is 13 residues. Trimming left V 4 bases short and J 2 bases short, with 9 bases between. The CDR3 DNA sequence: TGCGCCAGCAGCGCCGGGGGGAACTATGGCTACACCTTC. Its protein product is CASSAGGNYGYTF.

This clonotype was detected a few times. The CDR3 here is CASSLVPPGTGAGDTQYF. In DNA form, the CDR3 reads TGCGCCAGCAGCTTGGTCCCACCAGGGACAGGGGCAGGGGATACGCAGTATTTT. The chain joins TRBV5-1 to TRBJ2-3, with 10 bases identical to TRBD1. Germline V lookup: CDR1 SGHRS, CDR2 YFSETQ. The CDR3 has 18 amino acids. After removal of 0 bases from V and 6 bases from J, the junction contained 13 bases not matched to a gene.

This clonotype was detected ten times or more. The V and J genes are TRBV11-2 and TRBJ2-3; perhaps TRBD2 as D (6 bases). V lost 8 bases, J lost 4 bases, and 16 bases lay in between. The length of the CDR3 is 14 residues. The germline CDR1 and CDR2 sequences are SGHAT and FQNNGV. The CDR3 here is CASQSGLLSDTQYF. In nucleotides, the CDR3 is TGTGCCAGCCAGAGCGGACTACTCTCAGATACGCAGTATTTT.

This clonotype was picked up a small number of times. The V gene is TRBV5-1, the J gene TRBJ1-2, with D uncertain. The V end was cut by 0 bases, the J end by 3 bases, with 12 bases between. CDR3 length: 15 residues. Germline V gene data show CDR1 as SGHRS and CDR2 as YFSETQ. CDR3 amino acids: CASSLAAISDYGYTF. The CDR3 DNA is TGCGCCAGCAGCTTGGCGGCAATTTCCGACTATGGCTACACCTTC.

In its sample, this clonotype was seen many times. The V call is TRBV10-3, the J call TRBJ2-2; the D gene could be TRBD1 or TRBD2 (6 bases each). The germline V and J ends were trimmed by 8 bases and 0 bases, with 13 bases remaining between them. This CDR3 contains 15 residues. Per germline, CDR1 ENHRY and CDR2 SYGVKD. The CDR3 is CAIAGGGSNTGELFF. The DNA of the CDR3 is TGTGCCATCGCCGGGGGCGGATCGAACACCGGGGAGCTGTTTTTT.

Many counts were recorded for this clonotype. The chain links TRBV3-1 to TRBJ1-4; D unresolved. V lost 3 bases, J lost 0 bases, and 14 bases lay in between. The CDR3 length is 17 residues. Germline V gene data show CDR1 as LGHDT and CDR2 as YNNKEL (reference sequence). The CDR3 loop reads CASSHNGRTATNEKLFF. CDR3 in DNA: TGTGCCAGCAGCCACAATGGACGGACTGCAACTAATGAAAAACTGTTTTTT.